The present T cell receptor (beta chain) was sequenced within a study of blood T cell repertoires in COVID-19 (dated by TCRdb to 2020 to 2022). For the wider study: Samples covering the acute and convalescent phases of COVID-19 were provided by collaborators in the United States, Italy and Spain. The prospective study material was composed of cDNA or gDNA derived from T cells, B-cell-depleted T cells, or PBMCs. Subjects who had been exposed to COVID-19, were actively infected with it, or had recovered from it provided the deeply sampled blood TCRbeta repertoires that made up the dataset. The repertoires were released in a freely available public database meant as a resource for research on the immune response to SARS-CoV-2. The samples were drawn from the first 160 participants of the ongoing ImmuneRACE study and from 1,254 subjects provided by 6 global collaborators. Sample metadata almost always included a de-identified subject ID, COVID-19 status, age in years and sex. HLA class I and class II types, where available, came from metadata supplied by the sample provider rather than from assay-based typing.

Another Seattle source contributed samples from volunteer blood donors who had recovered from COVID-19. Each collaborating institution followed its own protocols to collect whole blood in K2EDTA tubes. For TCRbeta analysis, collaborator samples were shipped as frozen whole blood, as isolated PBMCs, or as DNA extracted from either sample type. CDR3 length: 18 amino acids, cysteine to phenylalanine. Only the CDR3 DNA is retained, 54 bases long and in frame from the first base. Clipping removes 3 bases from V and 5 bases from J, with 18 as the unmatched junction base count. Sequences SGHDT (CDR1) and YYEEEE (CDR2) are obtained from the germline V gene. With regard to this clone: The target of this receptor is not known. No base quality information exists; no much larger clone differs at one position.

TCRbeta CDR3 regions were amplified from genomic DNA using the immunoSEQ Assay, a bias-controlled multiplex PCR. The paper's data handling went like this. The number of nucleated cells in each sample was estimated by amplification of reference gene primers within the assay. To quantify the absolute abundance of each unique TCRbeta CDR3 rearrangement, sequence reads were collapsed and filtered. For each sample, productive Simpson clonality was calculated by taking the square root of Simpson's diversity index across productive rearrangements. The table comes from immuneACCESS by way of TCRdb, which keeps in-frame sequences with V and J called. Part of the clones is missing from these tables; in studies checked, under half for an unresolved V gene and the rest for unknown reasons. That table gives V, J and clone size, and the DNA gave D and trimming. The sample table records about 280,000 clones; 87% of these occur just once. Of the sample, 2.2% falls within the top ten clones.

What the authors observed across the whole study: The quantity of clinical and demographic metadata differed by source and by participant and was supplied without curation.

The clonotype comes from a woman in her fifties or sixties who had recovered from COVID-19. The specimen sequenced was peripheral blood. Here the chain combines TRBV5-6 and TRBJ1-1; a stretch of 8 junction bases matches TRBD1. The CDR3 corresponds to CASSWGVLGRDRRTEAFF. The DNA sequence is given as TGTGCCAGCAGCTGGGGAGTTCTTGGCAGGGACAGGAGGACTGAAGCTTTCTTT.